The source of this T cell receptor (beta chain) is a study of T cells in tuberculosis. The table came from immunoSEQ multiplex PCR; TCRdb's copy has only in-frame clones and leaves some out. The table includes under 50,000 clones, 95% detected once. The ends were cut back, 5 bases at V and 2 bases at J, with 16 bases in the middle. This CDR3 has 15 amino acids. Germline-derived CDR1 and CDR2 are MGHRA and YSYEKL. Material: PBMCs. The receptor was derived from a donor aged 10 to 29 with latent tuberculosis or without tuberculosis infection. The chain joins TRBV4-1 to TRBJ2-7; D possibly corresponds to TRBD2 (7 bases). CDR3 residues: CASSVTGGGPYEQYF. In DNA, the CDR3 is TGCGCCAGCAGCGTCACTGGGGGGGGCCCCTACGAGCAGTACTTC.